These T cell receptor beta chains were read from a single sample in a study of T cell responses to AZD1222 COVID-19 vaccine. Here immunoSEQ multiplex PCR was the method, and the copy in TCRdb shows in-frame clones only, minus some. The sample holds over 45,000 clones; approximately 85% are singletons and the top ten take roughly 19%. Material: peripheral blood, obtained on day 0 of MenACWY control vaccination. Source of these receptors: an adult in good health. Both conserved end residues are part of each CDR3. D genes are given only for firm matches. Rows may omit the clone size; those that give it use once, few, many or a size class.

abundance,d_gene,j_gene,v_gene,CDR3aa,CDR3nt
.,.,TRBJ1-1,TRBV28,CASSLPPSRLNTEAFF,TGTGCCAGCAGTTTGCCCCCGTCCCGATTAAACACTGAAGCTTTCTTT
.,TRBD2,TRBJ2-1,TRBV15,CATSSDLAGVNEQFF,TGTGCCACCAGCAGTGATCTAGCGGGAGTTAATGAGCAGTTCTTC
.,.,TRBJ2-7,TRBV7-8,CASIQEGGSAHEQYF,TGTGCCAGCATCCAAGAGGGGGGGAGTGCCCACGAGCAGTACTTC
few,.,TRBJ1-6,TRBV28,CASSLDGTGSPLHF,TGTGCCAGCAGTTTGGATGGAACTGGCTCACCCCTCCACTTT
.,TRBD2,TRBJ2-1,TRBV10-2,CASSGTRNNEQFF,TGCGCCAGCAGTGGGACTAGGAACAATGAGCAGTTCTTC
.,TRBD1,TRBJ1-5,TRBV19,CASSTLTGGRNQPQHF,TGTGCCAGTAGTACTCTGACAGGGGGACGCAATCAGCCCCAGCATTTT
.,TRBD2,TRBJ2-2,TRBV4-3,CASSQGWETSGSGEAGELFF,TGCGCCAGCAGCCAAGGGTGGGAGACTAGCGGGTCCGGGGAGGCCGGGGAGCTGTTTTTT
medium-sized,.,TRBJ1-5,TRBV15,CATSTPSRGRPQHF,TGTGCCACCAGTACCCCCTCCCGGGGACGGCCCCAGCATTTT
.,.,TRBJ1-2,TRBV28,CATSAVNYGYTF,TGTGCCACCTCCGCGGTTAACTATGGCTACACCTTC
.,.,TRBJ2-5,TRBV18,CASSRSKTLETQYF,TGTGCCAGCTCCCGCAGCAAGACATTAGAGACCCAGTACTTC
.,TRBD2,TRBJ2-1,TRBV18,CASSPGRGGSWNEQFF,TGTGCCAGCTCACCAGGAAGGGGCGGGAGTTGGAATGAGCAGTTCTTC
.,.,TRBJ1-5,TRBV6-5,CASSYDRNSNQPQHF,TGTGCCAGCAGTTACGACAGAAATAGCAATCAGCCCCAGCATTTT
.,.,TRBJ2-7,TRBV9,CASSVVEGRVDEQYF,TGTGCCAGCAGCGTAGTCGAGGGGCGGGTGGACGAGCAGTACTTC
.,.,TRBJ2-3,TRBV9,CASSVGGDLDTQYF,TGTGCCAGCAGCGTTGGGGGAGACCTAGATACGCAGTATTTT
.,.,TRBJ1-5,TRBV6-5,CASSLQGNQPQHF,TGTGCCAGCAGTTTGCAGGGGAATCAGCCCCAGCATTTT
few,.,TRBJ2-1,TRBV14,CASSQVGAWGQNNEQFF,TGTGCCAGCAGCCAAGTAGGCGCGTGGGGGCAGAACAATGAGCAGTTCTTC
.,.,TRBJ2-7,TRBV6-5,CASSPGPYEQYF,TGTGCCAGCAGCCCGGGCCCCTACGAGCAGTACTTC
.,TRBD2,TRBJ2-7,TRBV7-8,CASSLTASGSILNYEQYF,TGTGCCAGCAGCTTAACGGCTAGCGGGAGTATCCTCAACTACGAGCAGTACTTC
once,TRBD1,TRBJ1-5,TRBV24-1,CATSDSGQGARQPQHF,TGTGCCACCAGTGATTCGGGACAGGGGGCTCGTCAGCCCCAGCATTTT
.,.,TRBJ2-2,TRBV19,CASSFTGANTGELFF,TGTGCCAGTAGTTTTACCGGCGCGAACACCGGGGAGCTGTTTTTT
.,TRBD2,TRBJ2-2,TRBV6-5,CASRLAGGNTGELFF,TGTGCCAGCAGACTAGCGGGAGGGAACACCGGGGAGCTGTTTTTT
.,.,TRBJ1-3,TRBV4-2,CASSQATRQVSGNTIYF,TGTGCCAGCAGCCAAGCGACGAGACAGGTCTCTGGAAACACCATATATTTT
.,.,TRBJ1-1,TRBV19,CASSSHVLQNTEAFF,TGTGCCAGTAGTAGCCACGTACTTCAGAACACTGAAGCTTTCTTT
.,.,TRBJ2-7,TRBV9,CASSVGTPPYEQYF,TGTGCCAGCAGCGTCGGGACCCCACCCTACGAGCAGTACTTC
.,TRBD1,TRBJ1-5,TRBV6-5,CASSGGTAQPQHF,TGTGCCAGCAGCGGGGGGACAGCTCAGCCCCAGCATTTT
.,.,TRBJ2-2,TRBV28,CASTLRVGELFF,TGTGCCAGCACCCTTCGGGTCGGGGAGCTGTTTTTT
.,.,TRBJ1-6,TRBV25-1,CASSELRGDNSPLHF,TGTGCCAGCAGTGAATTGAGAGGGGATAATTCACCCCTCCACTTT
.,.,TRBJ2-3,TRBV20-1,CSARIINTQYF,TGCAGTGCTAGGATAATAAATACGCAGTATTTT
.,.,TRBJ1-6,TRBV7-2,CASSGDRTHNSPLHF,TGTGCCAGCAGTGGAGACAGGACTCATAATTCACCCCTCCACTTT
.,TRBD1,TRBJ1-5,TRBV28,CASSWTGVNQPQHF,TGTGCCAGCAGTTGGACAGGGGTCAATCAGCCCCAGCATTTT
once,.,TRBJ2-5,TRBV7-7,CASSLEAGKTQYF,TGTGCTAGCAGCTTAGAGGCGGGGAAGACCCAGTACTTC
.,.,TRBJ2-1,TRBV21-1,CASSERRQVGNEQFF,TGTGCCAGCAGCGAAAGGAGACAGGTGGGCAATGAGCAGTTCTTC
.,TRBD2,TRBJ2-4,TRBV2,CASSEGGGGKNIQYF,TGTGCCAGCAGTGAAGGGGGCGGGGGTAAAAACATTCAGTACTTC
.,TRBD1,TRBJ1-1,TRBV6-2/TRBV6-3,CASSRDSEAFF,TGTGCCAGCAGCAGGGACAGTGAAGCTTTCTTT
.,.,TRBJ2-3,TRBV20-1,CSAYAPFFEYF,TGCAGTGCGTACGCACCTTTTTTCGAGTATTTT
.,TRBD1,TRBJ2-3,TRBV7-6,CASSLGTGLNTDTQYF,TGTGCCAGCAGCCTCGGGACAGGGCTGAACACAGATACGCAGTATTTT
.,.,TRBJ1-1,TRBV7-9,CASSLLEHKRNTEAFF,TGTGCCAGCAGCCTCCTTGAGCATAAACGAAATACTGAAGCTTTCTTT
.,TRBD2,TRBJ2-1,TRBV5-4,CASSQSGAGVFNEQFF,TGTGCCAGCAGCCAAAGCGGGGCGGGAGTGTTCAATGAGCAGTTCTTC
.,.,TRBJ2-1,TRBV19,CASSIEGGLPYNEQFF,TGTGCCAGTAGTATTGAGGGGGGTCTTCCCTACAATGAGCAGTTCTTC
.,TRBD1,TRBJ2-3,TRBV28,CASSPLTGGRTDTQYF,TGTGCCAGCAGTCCCCTGACAGGGGGTCGCACAGATACGCAGTATTTT
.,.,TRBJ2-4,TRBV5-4,CASSLGSGRPNIQYF,TGTGCCAGCAGCTTGGGATCCGGGCGGCCTAACATTCAGTACTTC
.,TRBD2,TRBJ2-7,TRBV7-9,CASSEGLAGVYEQYF,TGTGCCAGCAGCGAGGGGCTAGCGGGAGTTTACGAGCAGTACTTC
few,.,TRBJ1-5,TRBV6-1,CASSERPEMPQHF,TGTGCCAGCAGTGAAAGGCCGGAGATGCCCCAGCATTTT
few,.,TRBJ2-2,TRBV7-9,CASSLTYGTGELFF,TGTGCCAGCAGCCTAACTTATGGGACCGGGGAGCTGTTTTTT
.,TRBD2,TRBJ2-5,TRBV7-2,CASSFSGPLYF,TGTGCCAGCAGCTTTAGCGGGCCCTTGTACTTC
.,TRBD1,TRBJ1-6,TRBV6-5,CASRYGTGNSPLHF,TGTGCCAGCAGATACGGGACAGGAAATTCACCCCTCCACTTT
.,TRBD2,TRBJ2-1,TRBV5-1,CASENSGAVEGEQFF,TGCGCCAGCGAAAATAGCGGGGCAGTTGAGGGGGAGCAGTTCTTC
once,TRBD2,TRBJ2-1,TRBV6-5,CASTGLAGGNNEQFF,TGTGCCAGCACCGGACTAGCGGGGGGGAACAATGAGCAGTTCTTC
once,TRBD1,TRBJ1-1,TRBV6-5,CASSGQGYTEAFF,TGTGCCAGCAGCGGACAGGGTTACACTGAAGCTTTCTTT